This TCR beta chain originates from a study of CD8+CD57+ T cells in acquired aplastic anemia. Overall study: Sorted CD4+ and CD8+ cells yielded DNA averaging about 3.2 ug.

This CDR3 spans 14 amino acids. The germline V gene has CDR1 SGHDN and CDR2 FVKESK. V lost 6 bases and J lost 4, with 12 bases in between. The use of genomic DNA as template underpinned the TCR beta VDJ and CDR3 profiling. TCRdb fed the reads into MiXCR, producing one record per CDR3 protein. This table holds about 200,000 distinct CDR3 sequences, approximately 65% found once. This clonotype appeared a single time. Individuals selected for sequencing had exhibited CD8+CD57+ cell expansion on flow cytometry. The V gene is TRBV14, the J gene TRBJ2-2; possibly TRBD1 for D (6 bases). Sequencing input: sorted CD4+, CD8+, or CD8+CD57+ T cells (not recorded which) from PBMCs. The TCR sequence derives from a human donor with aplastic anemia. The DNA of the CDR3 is TGTGCCAGCAGTTTGGGGGCGGGCACCGGGGAGCTGTTTTTT. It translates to CASSLGAGTGELFF. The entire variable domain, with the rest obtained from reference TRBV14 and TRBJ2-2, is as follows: EAGVTQFPSHSVIEKGQTVTLRCDPISGHDNLYWYRRVMGKEIKFLLHFVKESKQDESGMPNNRFLAERTGGTYSTLKVQPAELEDSGVYFCASSLGAGTGELFFGEGSRLTVL.